This TCR beta chain was identified during a study of T cell responses to AZD1222 COVID-19 vaccine. Overall study results and limits: Sampling that yielded the repertoires occurred only after the peak T cell response. Possibly, clonal diversity was underestimated; donors were largely white British and included more females. Recipients of AZD1222 seropositive at baseline numbered only 6 or 7.

Produced via immunoSEQ multiplex PCR; TCRdb's table is partial and in-frame only. The table shows 150,000 to 200,000 clones, with approximately 91% occurring only once. Between the trimmed V and J ends, which lost 6 bases and 1 base, there was a span of 9 bases. The V gene's germline CDR1 is MNHEY and CDR2 SVGAGI. This CDR3 has 13 residues. Concerning this clone: Its matching antigen is unknown.

V and J are TRBV6-5 and TRBJ1-1, with no clear D. The sequences come from peripheral blood, collected 28 days after the second AZD1222 dose. This clonotype originated in an adult who received the AZD1222 COVID-19 vaccine. The CDR3 region has the DNA TGTGCCAGCAGCCGCCTATGGAACACTGAAGCTTTCTTT. Its translation: CASSRLWNTEAFF.